This T cell receptor beta chain comes out of a study of cytomegalovirus exposure and HLA in healthy donors. The study's findings and limits: One variant, a missense change in DCLRE1C, was linked in a later analysis to TCR beta V- and J-gene trimming. Later analysis reportedly placed an Asian-associated ancestry cluster below the roughly 670-donor mean in N-insertions. Based on reports, TCR beta sequences accurately predicted HLA-A and HLA-B alleles for most subjects.

After removal of 9 bases from V and 3 bases from J, the junction contained 4 bases not matched to a gene. Germline CDR1 reads SNHLY; CDR2 reads FYNNEI. This CDR3 comprises 13 residues. The PCR was carried out with 60 Vbeta primers and 13 Jbeta primers. The table came from immunoSEQ multiplex PCR; TCRdb's copy has only in-frame clones and leaves some out. The data hold roughly 120,000 clones, with around three quarters observed a single time. A note on this clone: The antigen remains unidentified.

The V and J genes are TRBV2 and TRBJ2-1; 8 bases agree with TRBD1. Sequencing was done on a sample of PBMCs. The source is a man aged 25 to 40 in good health and CMV-seropositive. In DNA, the CDR3 is TGTGCCAGTGGCGACAGGGGCTACAATGAGCAGTTCTTC. Protein product: CASGDRGYNEQFF.